The T cell receptor (beta chain) under discussion was sequenced for a study of regulatory T cells in long-lasting Graves disease. Libraries of TCR beta came from iRepertoire HTBI primers plus Arm-PCR of CDR3 regions. TCRdb reprocessed the multiplex PCR reads via MiXCR and lists one record per CDR3 protein. The sample lists over 450,000 distinct CDR3 sequences, 12% occurring once. Time point described: newly diagnosed GD, antithyroid drugs for less than 3 months. There was RNA extracted from PBMCs, and the TCR library was made from it. Study-level findings and limits: Lower TCR diversity was seen in persistent Graves' patients than in newly diagnosed ones.

The sample holds a few counts of this clonotype. As yet, its antigen is unknown. CDR1 and CDR2 (germline): LNHDA, SQIVND (reference sequence). The CDR3 loop spans 15 amino acids. V lost 2 bases and J lost 0, with 7 bases in between. This sample was shared with a second study, whose subject was T cells in Graves' hyperthyroidism and ophthalmopathy. That report notes: Researchers barred patients who had uncontrolled infection, other autoimmune disease, pregnancy or lactation. A first-round RT-PCR of the TCR CDR3 used the HTBI primer set.

Sequences were derived from peripheral blood mononuclear cells (PBMCs), sampled at new diagnosis, from a patient treated with antithyroid drugs. This sequence originates from a woman aged 30 to 39 with Graves disease. The V gene is TRBV19, the J gene TRBJ2-2, with D unresolved. CDR3 protein: CASSISQTNTGELFF. The CDR3 nucleotides are TGTGCCAGTAGTATATCTCAGACGAACACCGGGGAGCTGTTTTTT.